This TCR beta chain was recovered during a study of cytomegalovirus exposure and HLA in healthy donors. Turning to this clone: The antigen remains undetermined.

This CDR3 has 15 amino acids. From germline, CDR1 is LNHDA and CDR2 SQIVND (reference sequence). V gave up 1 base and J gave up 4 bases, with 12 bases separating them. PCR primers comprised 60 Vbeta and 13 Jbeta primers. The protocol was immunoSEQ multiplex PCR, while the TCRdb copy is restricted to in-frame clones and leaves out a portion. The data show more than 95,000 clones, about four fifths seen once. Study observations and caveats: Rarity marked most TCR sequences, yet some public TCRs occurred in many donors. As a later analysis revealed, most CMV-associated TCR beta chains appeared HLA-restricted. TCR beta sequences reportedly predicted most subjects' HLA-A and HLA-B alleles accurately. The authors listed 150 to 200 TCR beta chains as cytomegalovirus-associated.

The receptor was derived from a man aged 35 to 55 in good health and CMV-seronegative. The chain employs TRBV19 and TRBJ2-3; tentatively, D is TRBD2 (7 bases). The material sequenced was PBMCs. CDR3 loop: CASSIGGGAPDTQYF. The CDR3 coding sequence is TGTGCCAGTAGTATAGGTGGGGGGGCCCCAGATACGCAGTATTTT.